The entry below gives a single T cell receptor (beta chain) sequence along with its context. Its antigen is undetermined. Germline lookup yields CDR1 MNHNY and CDR2 SVGAGI (reference sequence). The V end lost 8 bases, the J end lost 0 bases, and 5 bases lay between the germline ends. The CDR3 extends over 11 amino acids. The repertoire was sequenced with immunoSEQ multiplex PCR; TCRdb's copy has only in-frame clones and lacks some. Among some 980,000 clones, over 60% were seen once, and the ten largest hold 1.5%. These data are taken from a study of shared clonotypes between healthy human individuals. Findings and caveats of the study: Four donors held approximately 4.6% of naive CD4 clonotypes in common. Investigators expected sequencing depth to affect clonotype sharing among donors.

The source is a man aged 18 to 29 in good health. The chain is built from TRBV6-6 and TRBJ2-7, with unresolved D. The source material was memory CD4+ T cells sorted from blood. Subset defined: CD45RA-negative fraction. The CDR3 coding sequence is TGTGCCAGCGGGGACTCCTACGAGCAGTACTTC. Its translation is CASGDSYEQYF.